This section outlines one T cell receptor beta chain sequence together with its context. Original data processing: Nucleated cell number was recorded as an estimate derived from reference gene primer amplification. Data came from immunoSEQ multiplex PCR; TCRdb stores just in-frame clones and leaves some out. Clone size and the V and J calls come from that table; the DNA yielded D and trimming. The sample yields around 260,000 clones, roughly 89% seen once. Germline V CDR1 and CDR2: MNHNY, SVGAGI (reference sequence). Trimming removed 5 bases from V and 0 bases from J, with 11 bases in between. This CDR3 is 15 amino acids long. The sample belongs to a study of blood T cell repertoires in COVID-19. Across the whole study: The United States, Italy and Spain were the sources of the acute and convalescent COVID-19 samples. In each case, the material was cDNA or gDNA derived from T cells, B-cell-depleted T cells, or PBMCs.

This clonotype originated in a man aged 25 to 40 with acute or convalescent COVID-19. The specimen was peripheral blood. The V call is TRBV6-6, the J call TRBJ1-3; tentatively, D is TRBD1 (5 bases). The CDR3 DNA reads TGTGCCAGCAGTGCAATAGGGGTCTCTGGAAACACCATATATTTT. Protein product: CASSAIGVSGNTIYF.